These 15 T cell receptor beta chains were all obtained from the same sample, sequenced in a study of beta chain features in type 1 diabetes. Expressed TCRB transcripts were sequenced after all isolated RNA was converted to cDNA. Assay: immunoSEQ multiplex PCR; the TCRdb copy retains only in-frame clones and omits some. The sample has more than 350,000 clones, approximately 10% seen once; the top ten hold 0.035% to 0.05%. The sample consisted of naive CD4+ T cells from blood. All receptors derive from a young woman in good health.

V is TRBV7-9 and J is TRBJ2-2, with D tentatively TRBD1 (5 bases). Germline values: CDR1 SEHNR, CDR2 FQNEAQ (reference sequence). CDR3 size: 15 residues. V lost 5 bases, J lost 6 bases, and 16 bases lay in between. Here the CDR3 DNA reads TGTGCCAGCAGCCTCCTGACAGTTAGGGCCGGGGAGCTGTTTTTT. Encoded protein: CASSLLTVRAGELFF. Complete variable domain (other parts from reference TRBV7-9 and TRBJ2-2): DTGVSQNPRHKITKRGQNVTFRCDPISEHNRLYWYRQTLGQGPEFLTYFQNEAQLEKSRLLSDRFSAERPKGSFSTLEIQRTEQGDSAMYLCASSLLTVRAGELFFGEGSRLTVL.

This chain uses TRBV28 with TRBJ1-1; D is uncertain. The CDR3 loop spans 11 amino acids. Germline values: CDR1 MDHEN, CDR2 SYDVKM. Trimming stripped 6 bases from V and 1 base from J, with 3 bases between. This CDR3 reads CASSPNTEAFF. The CDR3 DNA reads as TGTGCCAGCAGCCCGAACACTGAAGCTTTCTTT.

V usage is TRBV5-4 and J usage is TRBJ2-7; 9 nucleotides match TRBD1. Germline-derived CDR1 and CDR2 are SGHNT and YYREEE (reference sequence). CDR3 length: 15 amino acids. Losses at the gene ends were 4 bases for V and 2 bases for J; bases not matched to a gene: 7. This CDR3 reads CASSTGTGLTYEQYV. The CDR3 DNA sequence: TGTGCCAGCAGCACCGGGACAGGGCTGACCTACGAGCAGTACGTC.

About this clone itself: This may arise from a read error, as a much more abundant clone is one base away. This sample includes further DNA sequences coding for the same CDR3. V usage is TRBV7-2 and J usage is TRBJ2-5; no clear D. The CDR3 totals 11 residues. V was shortened by 3 bases and J by 5 bases, with 4 bases between the two germline ends. CDR1 and CDR2 from the germline V gene are SGHTA and FQGNSA. DNA for the CDR3: TGTGCCAGCAGCTTGGTTGAGACCCAGTACTTC. This sequence encodes CASSLVETQYF.

This clone was picked up a small number of times. The J gene is TRBJ2-2, the V gene TRBV5-1; 10 bases line up with TRBD2. This CDR3 has 17 residues. The V segment lost 2 bases and the J segment 2 bases; nucleotides outside the gene matches: 6. The germline V gene has CDR1 SGHRS and CDR2 YFSETQ. The CDR3 DNA reads as TGCGCCAGCAGCTTAACTAGCGGGATGATTAACACCGGGGAGCTGTTTTTT. It specifies CASSLTSGMINTGELFF.

This clone was counted ten times or more. V gene TRBV15 combines with J gene TRBJ2-4, with D hard to call. Trimming stripped 5 bases from V and 6 bases from J, with 17 bases between. The germline V gene encodes CDR1 LNHNV and CDR2 YYDKDF (reference sequence). This CDR3 contains 15 residues. CDR3 nucleotide sequence: TGTGCCACCAGCGCTGGGCTCCAGCTTTCAAACATTCAGTACTTC. Translating it yields CATSAGLQLSNIQYF.

The chain couples TRBV4-1 to TRBJ2-3; unclear D gene. V lost 0 bases, J lost 6 bases, and 4 bases lay in between. Germline V lookup: CDR1 MGHRA, CDR2 YSYEKL. The CDR3 consists of 12 residues. In nucleotides, the CDR3 is TGCGCCAGCAGCCAAGATCAGGATACGCAGTATTTT. It codes for CASSQDQDTQYF.

Worth noting for this clone: Other DNA variants within this sample encode the same CDR3. The V call is TRBV5-4, the J call TRBJ2-6; perhaps TRBD1 as D (6 bases). This CDR3 has 15 amino acids. V was cut by 3 bases and J by 2 bases, with 9 bases left in between. CDR1 SGHNT and CDR2 YYREEE come from the germline V gene (reference sequence). The DNA for the CDR3 is TGTGCCAGCAGCTCAACAGGGACTGGGGCCAACGTCCTGACTTTC. Translation: CASSSTGTGANVLTF.

V and J are TRBV4-1 and TRBJ2-3, with 7 bases that match TRBD2. The V gene end was trimmed by 0 bases and the J gene end by 3 bases; junction bases not matched to a gene: 9. This CDR3 comprises 17 residues. CDR1 and CDR2 from the germline V gene are MGHRA and YSYEKL. CDR3 bases: TGCGCCAGCAGCCAAGAAAGGGCAGGGAGGGCTACAGATACGCAGTATTTT. Its translation: CASSQERAGRATDTQYF.

This clone was detected only a few times. This chain connects TRBV29-1 to TRBJ2-1; tentatively, D is TRBD1 (7 bases). This CDR3 comprises 13 residues. Germline CDR1 SQVTM, CDR2 ANQGSEA. Trimming removed 5 bases from V and 5 bases from J, with 13 bases in between. The CDR3 nucleotides read TGCAGCGTTTCAGGGGGGTGGAACAATGAGCAGTTCTTC. This sequence encodes CSVSGGWNNEQFF.

The rearrangement uses TRBV6-5 and TRBJ2-1; the D gene is possibly TRBD2 (7 bases). The CDR3 loop spans 14 amino acids. The germline V gene has CDR1 MNHEY and CDR2 SVGAGI. The V and J ends lost 4 bases and 13 bases respectively, with 20 bases between them. CDR3 protein: CASSSRGAWEGQFF. In DNA form, the CDR3 reads TGTGCCAGCAGTTCTAGGGGGGCCTGGGAGGGACAGTTCTTC.

This rearrangement joins TRBV7-9 to TRBJ2-1; 7 positions agree with TRBD2. After removal of 2 bases from V and 7 bases from J, the junction contained 5 bases not matched to a gene. This CDR3 is 14 amino acids long. Germline CDR1 SEHNR, CDR2 FQNEAQ (reference sequence). The CDR3 sequence: CASSLTLRENEQFF. CDR3 DNA sequence: TGTGCCAGCAGCTTAACTCTGCGGGAGAATGAGCAGTTCTTC.

This clone was detected a few times. The chain couples TRBV29-1 to TRBJ1-2; 7 bases are a match to TRBD1. The CDR3 spans 13 residues. J was trimmed by 2 bases and V by 7 bases; bases with no gene match: 7. CDR1 SQVTM and CDR2 ANQGSEA come from the germline V gene. The CDR3 is CSAFTGANYGYTF. In DNA, the CDR3 is TGCAGCGCTTTTACAGGGGCCAACTATGGCTACACCTTC. Supplemented by reference TRBV29-1 and TRBJ1-2, the full variable domain reads SAVISQKPSRDICQRGTSLTIQCQVDSQVTMMFWYRQQPGQSLTLIATANQGSEATYESGFVIDKFPISRPNLTFSTLTVSNMSPEDSSIYLCSAFTGANYGYTFGSGTRLTVV.

This clone showed up many times. Distinct nucleotide sequences in the sample also encode this CDR3. The chain couples TRBV30 to TRBJ2-3; 7 bases are shared with TRBD2. V shed 2 bases and J 5 bases; nucleotides not matched to a gene: 1. CDR1 and CDR2 (germline): GTSNPN, SVGIG (reference sequence). There are 12 residues in the CDR3. CDR3 region: CAWSPGGDTQYF. The CDR3 DNA reads as TGTGCCTGGAGTCCGGGGGGAGATACGCAGTATTTT.

A few counts support this clone. V gene TRBV5-5 combines with J gene TRBJ2-3; 10 positions match TRBD1. This CDR3 has 17 residues. Unmatched junction bases numbered 8, after V lost 2 bases and J lost 2 bases. The germline CDR1 and CDR2 sequences are SGHKS and YYEKEE (reference sequence). The CDR3 DNA is TGTGCCAGCAGCTTAGGGACAGGGGATTTCCTCACAGATACGCAGTATTTT. Its protein is CASSLGTGDFLTDTQYF.